One TCR beta chain is described in this entry. What it recognizes is unknown. This specimen comes from a study of T cell responses to AZD1222 COVID-19 vaccine. CDR3 length equals 12 residues. The ends were cut back, 3 bases at V and 4 bases at J, with 6 bases in the middle. Germline-derived CDR1 and CDR2 are SGHRS and YFSETQ. General study results and limits: Mostly white British, mostly female donors; authors suggested clonal diversity may be underestimated. The span of vaccine-associated CD4 TCRs extended across spike, with dominance at 160-218 and 743-854. Vaccination with two AZD1222 doses was followed by a rise in Spike-specific TCR breadth and depth. Just a handful of AZD1222 recipients were seropositive at baseline.

Generated by immunoSEQ multiplex PCR, the TCRdb table keeps only in-frame clones and is missing some. The data hold some 96,000 clones, with about 89% observed a single time. This specimen consisted of peripheral blood, obtained on day 0 of MenACWY control vaccination. This TCR was recovered from an adult in good health. V is TRBV5-1 and J is TRBJ2-3; no definite D call. CDR3 protein: CASSSFSDTQYF. CDR3 in DNA: TGCGCCAGCAGCTCCTTCTCAGATACGCAGTATTTT.